Following are 17 T cell receptor beta chains from one sample sequenced in a study of technical replicates of blood from a handful of donors. Generated by immunoSEQ multiplex PCR, the TCRdb table keeps only in-frame clones and is missing some. The data hold about 50,000 clones, with 90% to 95% observed a single time. Sample: PBMCs. The source of these receptors is a human donor in good health. Some clones in this sample may be carry-over from other donors' samples.

The chain employs TRBV5-4 and TRBJ2-2; D not certain. Germline CDR1 and CDR2: SGHNT and YYREEE (reference sequence). This CDR3 has 16 amino acids. Between the trimmed V and J ends, which lost 4 bases and 4 bases, there was a span of 17 bases. This CDR3 reads CASSPFAAIFTGELFF. The CDR3 coding sequence is TGTGCCAGCAGCCCGTTTGCAGCGATTTTCACCGGGGAGCTGTTTTTT.

J is TRBJ2-2 and V is TRBV7-9, with D perhaps TRBD2 (6 bases). Germline V lookup: CDR1 SEHNR, CDR2 FQNEAQ (reference sequence). There are 15 residues in the CDR3. Trimming removed 6 bases at V and 4 bases at J, with 15 bases between. The CDR3 loop is CASSPGRGITGELFF. DNA for the CDR3: TGTGCCAGCAGTCCCGGACGGGGGATCACCGGGGAGCTGTTTTTT.

This chain connects TRBV27 to TRBJ2-7, with 9 nucleotides matching TRBD1. The CDR3 contains 15 residues. Germline lookup yields CDR1 MNHEY and CDR2 SMNVEV (reference sequence). V trimming: 5 bases; J trimming: 4 bases; junction bases outside the gene matches: 9. CDR3: CASSPGTGSHYEQYF. DNA for the CDR3: TGTGCCAGCAGTCCCGGGACAGGGAGCCATTACGAGCAGTACTTC.

The chain recombines TRBV11-2 with TRBJ2-7; D unclear. V was cut by 4 bases and J by 5 bases, with 15 bases left in between. This CDR3 region has 14 residues. Per the germline V gene, CDR1 is SGHAT and CDR2 is FQNNGV. CDR3 sequence reads: CASSSLRSWNEQYF. The DNA for the CDR3 is TGTGCCAGCAGCTCACTCCGGAGTTGGAACGAGCAGTACTTC.

The chain employs TRBV19 and TRBJ1-5, with D uncertain. The germline V and J ends were trimmed by 5 bases and 3 bases, with 8 bases remaining between them. The germline CDR1 and CDR2 sequences are LNHDA and SQIVND (reference sequence). The length of the CDR3 is 13 residues. DNA of the CDR3: TGTGCCAGTAGTCAGTCAGTCAATCAGCCCCAGCATTTT. It yields the protein CASSQSVNQPQHF.

The rearrangement links TRBV20-1 to TRBJ2-7; D ambiguous. The length of the CDR3 is 10 residues. Germline V CDR1 and CDR2: DFQATT, SNEGSKA (reference sequence). This CDR3 is CRYSSYEQYF. CDR3 DNA sequence: TGCAGGTATAGCTCCTACGAGCAGTACTTC.

The V call is TRBV21-1, the J call TRBJ2-1; TRBD2, the table's D call, lacks a check against the DNA. TRBV21-1 is a recognized pseudogene. There are 13 residues in the CDR3. This CDR3 is CASPLGRHNEQFF. The CDR3 DNA reads TGTGCCAGCCCTTTAGGGAGGCACAATGAGCAGTTCTTC.

This chain connects TRBV12-1 to TRBJ1-2; the table's TRBD1 call for D was not verified on the DNA. TRBV12-1 is noted as a pseudogene. The CDR3 runs to 14 residues. CDR3 residues: CASSHGAPNYGYTF. CDR3 nucleotides: TGTGCCAGCAGCCATGGGGCGCCCAACTATGGCTACACCTTC.

The chain uses TRBV18 and TRBJ1-2, with no clear D. Germline CDR1 and CDR2: KGHSH and LQKENI. Trimming cost V 2 bases and J 2 bases, with 6 bases left between them. CDR3 length equals 13 residues. CDR3 bases: TGTGCCAGCTCACCAGGAGAAAACTATGGCTACACCTTC. This codes for CASSPGENYGYTF.

Only one count was recorded for this clone. V gene TRBV19 combines with J gene TRBJ1-2; 9 nucleotides match TRBD1. The J segment lost 1 base and the V segment lost 6 bases, leaving 6 bases of the junction unmatched. CDR1 is LNHDA, CDR2 SQIVND, per germline (reference sequence). This CDR3 has 15 residues. CDR3 DNA sequence: TGTGCCAGTAGGGCCGGGACAGGGTTTAACTATGGCTACACCTTC. Translating it yields CASRAGTGFNYGYTF.

The chain is built from TRBV10-3 and TRBJ2-7; 7 nucleotides line up with TRBD1. The V and J ends lost 0 bases and 2 bases, in that order; junction bases with no gene match: 4. Per the germline V gene, CDR1 is ENHRY and CDR2 is SYGVKD. This CDR3 spans 15 amino acids. CDR3 loop: CAISESRGGPYEQYF. As DNA, the CDR3 is TGTGCCATCAGTGAGTCGAGAGGGGGCCCCTACGAGCAGTACTTC.

This chain links TRBV29-1 with TRBJ2-5; TRBD2 agrees at 8 bases. Germline V CDR1 and CDR2: SQVTM, ANQGSEA. The CDR3 spans 13 residues. J gave up 5 bases and V 6 bases, and 8 bases lay outside the gene matches. The CDR3: CSVAGTRGETQYF. The CDR3 bases are TGCAGCGTCGCCGGGACTAGGGGGGAGACCCAGTACTTC.

The gene calls are TRBV6-6 and TRBJ1-5; 9 nucleotides line up with TRBD1. CDR1 MNHNY and CDR2 SVGAGI come from the germline V gene (reference sequence). The CDR3 length is 14 residues. Unmatched junction bases numbered 7, after V lost 7 bases and J lost 6 bases. The CDR3 protein is CASTTGGAVQPQHF. CDR3 nucleotide sequence: TGTGCCAGCACCACAGGGGGCGCGGTTCAGCCCCAGCATTTT.

The chain carries TRBV5-1 and TRBJ1-2; 7 nucleotides align to TRBD1. J lost 4 bases, V lost 0 bases, and 9 bases had no gene match. The CDR3 runs to 16 residues. CDR1 and CDR2 from the germline V gene are SGHRS and YFSETQ. The CDR3 here is CASSLGGPGGRYGYTF. For the CDR3, the DNA is TGCGCCAGCAGCTTGGGAGGGCCAGGGGGTCGCTATGGCTACACCTTC. Using reference TRBV5-1 and TRBJ1-2 for the parts outside the CDR3, the full variable domain is KAGVTQTPRYLIKTRGQQVTLSCSPISGHRSVSWYQQTPGQGLQFLFEYFSETQRNKGNFPGRFSGRQFSNSRSEMNVSTLELGDSALYLCASSLGGPGGRYGYTFGSGTRLTVV.

This sequence joins TRBV7-9 and TRBJ1-2; 10 bases are a match to TRBD1. The germline V gene has CDR1 SEHNR and CDR2 FQNEAQ (reference sequence). The CDR3 runs to 14 residues. V trimming: 5 bases; J trimming: 7 bases; junction bases outside the gene matches: 7. The CDR3 nucleotides read TGTGCCAGCAGCCCGGGCGGACAGGGGGGTGGCTACACCTTC. It is translated as CASSPGGQGGGYTF.

The V gene is TRBV2, the J gene TRBJ1-2, with 7 bases lining up with TRBD1. There are 14 residues in the CDR3. V lost 5 bases to trimming and J lost 2 bases; unmatched junction nucleotides: 5. Germline CDR1 and CDR2: SNHLY and FYNNEI. The CDR3 region is CASSKTGQNYGYTF. The DNA for the CDR3 is TGTGCCAGCAGTAAAACGGGACAGAACTATGGCTACACCTTC.

The chain recombines TRBV7-9 with TRBJ1-4; D ambiguous. The CDR3 loop spans 15 amino acids. Trimming shortened V by 2 bases and J by 8 bases, and 15 bases separated the two germline ends. Germline values: CDR1 SEHNR, CDR2 FQNEAQ (reference sequence). The CDR3: CASSLSESVKEKLFF. The CDR3 nucleotides are TGTGCCAGCAGCTTATCTGAATCGGTTAAAGAAAAACTGTTTTTT.